These 23 T cell receptor beta chains originate from one sample sequenced in a study of T-cell reconstitution after alpha-beta-depleted transplantation in children. This sample's TCRbeta library carried unique molecular identifier barcodes. TCRdb ran MiXCR on the PCR reads and lists one entry per CDR3 protein. The repertoire holds about 980,000 distinct CDR3 sequences, with about 29% as singletons. The specimen comprised PBMCs, mostly from graft donor cells, sampled 360 days after TCRalphabeta/CD19-depleted stem cell transplant. Source of these receptors: a boy younger than two who had a stem cell transplant for SCID, so the T cells may come from the graft donor.

This rearrangement joins TRBV12-3 or TRBV12-4 to TRBJ2-7; TRBD1 agrees at 7 bases. V trimming: 8 bases; J trimming: 3 bases; junction bases outside the gene matches: 7. CDR3 size: 13 residues. In DNA, the CDR3 is TGTGCCAGCCGGGACAGCCTTTTCTACGAGCAGTACTTC. Its protein is CASRDSLFYEQYF.

The chain has TRBV9 and TRBJ2-1; maybe TRBD1 (6 bases). The CDR3 is 12 amino acids. V was shortened by 3 bases and J by 9 bases, with 10 bases between the two germline ends. CDR1 and CDR2 (germline): SGDLS, YYNGEE. CDR3 sequence: CASSGTGIEQFF. The CDR3 region has the DNA TGTGCCAGCAGCGGTACAGGGATTGAGCAGTTCTTC. Drawing the rest from reference TRBV9 and TRBJ2-1, the complete variable domain is DSGVTQTPKHLITATGQRVTLRCSPRSGDLSVYWYQQSLDQGLQFLIQYYNGEERAKGNILERFSAQQFPDLHSELNLSSLELGDSALYFCASSGTGIEQFFGPGTRLTVL.

This clonotype came up a few times. The chain recombines TRBV9 with TRBJ2-2, with D tentatively TRBD1 (6 bases). V gave up 1 base and J gave up 0 bases, with 16 bases separating them. Germline assignment: CDR1 SGDLS and CDR2 YYNGEE. The CDR3 is made up of 18 amino acids. The CDR3 DNA sequence: TGTGCCAGCAGCGTAAAGGACAGTTCCTACTCGAACACCGGGGAGCTGTTTTTT. This translates into CASSVKDSSYSNTGELFF.

This clonotype occurred a few times. V gene TRBV28 combines with J gene TRBJ2-5; TRBD1 is a possible D gene (5 bases). There are 14 residues in the CDR3. V shed 6 bases and J shed 1 base, with 12 bases lying between them. Germline loops: CDR1 MDHEN, CDR2 SYDVKM. The DNA of the CDR3 is TGTGCCAGCAGCCGAGGACATTTCCAAGAGACCCAGTACTTC. Residues: CASSRGHFQETQYF.

The chain links TRBV12-3 or TRBV12-4 to TRBJ2-4; possibly TRBD1 for D (5 bases). CDR3 length: 15 residues. Trimming left V 3 bases short and J 1 base short, with 10 bases between. The CDR3 coding sequence is TGTGCCAGCAGTTTGCAGGGTGGTGCCAAAAACATTCAGTACTTC. It encodes CASSLQGGAKNIQYF.

J is TRBJ2-7 and V is TRBV12-3 or TRBV12-4; TRBD1 might be the D (6 bases). Trimming removed 2 bases from V and 0 bases from J, with 14 bases in between. The CDR3 is made up of 16 amino acids. This CDR3 is CASSLPPAGDSYEQYF. In DNA, the CDR3 is TGTGCCAGCAGTTTACCCCCAGCAGGGGACTCCTACGAGCAGTACTTC.

This clonotype showed up just a few times. The rearrangement joins TRBV20-1 to TRBJ1-4; TRBD1 is a possible D gene (5 bases). V gave up 6 bases and J gave up 4 bases, with 12 bases separating them. Germline V gives CDR1 DFQATT, CDR2 SNEGSKA (reference sequence). CDR3 length: 13 amino acids. The CDR3 protein is CSAGRRVNEKLFF. CDR3 nucleotides: TGCAGTGCGGGCCGCAGGGTTAATGAAAAACTGTTTTTT.

The chain uses TRBV7-2 and TRBJ2-6, with a possible D match to TRBD1 (6 bases). Germline V gene data show CDR1 as SGHTA and CDR2 as FQGNSA. The CDR3 consists of 16 residues. V lost 1 base, J lost 2 bases, and 9 bases lay in between. The CDR3 protein is CASSLGSGAGANVLTF. In nucleotides, the CDR3 is TGTGCCAGCAGCTTAGGGTCAGGGGCTGGGGCCAACGTCCTGACTTTC.

This chain connects TRBV7-2 to TRBJ2-2, with D uncertain. Germline V gene data show CDR1 as SGHTA and CDR2 as FQGNSA. The CDR3 has 14 residues. V lost 2 bases and J 7 bases, leaving 11 bases between the germline ends. This chain's CDR3 is CASSLQTRHGELFF. DNA of the CDR3: TGTGCCAGCAGCTTACAAACTCGGCACGGGGAGCTGTTTTTT.

This chain connects TRBV6-1 to TRBJ2-2, with D perhaps matching TRBD1 (5 bases). In germline, CDR1 is MNHNS, CDR2 SASEGT. V lost 8 bases to trimming and J lost 3 bases, with 10 bases between them. This CDR3 is built from 13 residues. In nucleotides, the CDR3 is TGTGCCAGCTTTTCACAGGACACCGGGGAGCTGTTTTTT. It is translated as CASFSQDTGELFF.

In this sample, this clonotype turned up a few times. V gene TRBV20-1 combines with J gene TRBJ2-1, with no clear D. Germline V CDR1 and CDR2: DFQATT, SNEGSKA (reference sequence). The CDR3 has 16 residues. Trimming removed 1 base from V and 0 bases from J, with 13 bases in between. DNA for the CDR3: TGCAGTGCTAGAGGCCAGGTAGTAAGCTCCTACAATGAGCAGTTCTTC. This sequence encodes CSARGQVVSSYNEQFF.

This clonotype has just a few counts. The rearrangement joins TRBV5-1 to TRBJ2-7, with D unclear. Between the trimmed V and J ends, which lost 6 bases and 3 bases, there was a span of 19 bases. CDR1 is SGHRS, CDR2 YFSETQ, per germline. This CDR3 comprises 15 residues. The CDR3 spells CASKLSTLGNYEQYF. The CDR3 nucleotides read TGCGCCAGCAAATTATCGACACTGGGCAACTACGAGCAGTACTTC.

The chain combines TRBV20-1 with TRBJ1-2; the D is unclear. The V gene's germline CDR1 is DFQATT and CDR2 SNEGSKA (reference sequence). V was cut by 1 base and J by 8 bases, with 14 bases left in between. The CDR3 sequence is 13 residues long. This CDR3 is CSARVGGWKGYTF. DNA of the CDR3: TGCAGTGCTAGAGTAGGCGGCTGGAAAGGCTACACCTTC.

The V gene is TRBV29-1, the J gene TRBJ1-3; TRBD1 is a possible D gene (5 bases). The CDR3 totals 16 residues. Germline V CDR1 and CDR2: SQVTM, ANQGSEA. Between the trimmed V and J ends, which lost 5 bases and 0 bases, there was a span of 17 bases. This CDR3 reads CSVKWDPIASGNTIYF. The CDR3 DNA sequence: TGCAGCGTTAAGTGGGACCCAATAGCCTCTGGAAACACCATATATTTT. Full variable domain (remainder filled in from reference TRBV29-1 and TRBJ1-3): SAVISQKPSRDICQRGTSLTIQCQVDSQVTMMFWYRQQPGQSLTLIATANQGSEATYESGFVIDKFPISRPNLTFSTLTVSNMSPEDSSIYLCSVKWDPIASGNTIYFGEGSWLTVV.

This clonotype was counted between two and nine times. V usage is TRBV6-1 and J usage is TRBJ2-3; D perhaps matches TRBD2 (5 bases). This CDR3 region has 15 residues. Germline V gene sequence: CDR1 MNHNS, CDR2 SASEGT. The V gene lost 6 bases and the J gene lost 2 bases, with 15 bases spanning the gap. The CDR3 nucleotides are TGTGCCAGCAGGACCTTGCGGGCTAACACAGATACGCAGTATTTT. It yields the protein CASRTLRANTDTQYF.

This clonotype came up a few times. The rearrangement links TRBV7-9 to TRBJ2-7, with a tentative D call TRBD1 (5 bases). Trimming stripped 1 base from V and 6 bases from J, with 13 bases between. The CDR3 is 14 residues long. Germline V gene lookup returns CDR1 SEHNR and CDR2 FQNEAQ (reference sequence). The CDR3 DNA reads TGTGCCAGCAGCTTAGGGGCCAAGCAGGGCGAGCAGTACTTC. Its protein product is CASSLGAKQGEQYF.

The chain uses TRBV7-2 and TRBJ1-5; D remains ambiguous. The CDR3 extends over 14 amino acids. The germline V gene encodes CDR1 SGHTA and CDR2 FQGNSA. V dropped 5 bases and J dropped 2 bases, with 10 bases sitting between them. The DNA for the CDR3 is TGTGCCAGCAGCAATGACGGGGGCAATCAGCCCCAGCATTTT. This gives the protein CASSNDGGNQPQHF. The full variable domain, in which reference TRBV7-2 and TRBJ1-5 provide the parts outside the CDR3, is GAGVSQSPSNKVTEKGKDVELRCDPISGHTALYWYRQSLGQGLEFLIYFQGNSAPDKSGLPSDRFSAERTGGSVSTLTIQRTQQEDSAVYLCASSNDGGNQPQHFGDGTRLSIL.

The J gene is TRBJ2-1, the V gene TRBV7-9; 8 nucleotides agree with TRBD1. The CDR3 covers 17 residues. In germline, CDR1 is SEHNR, CDR2 FQNEAQ (reference sequence). Germline trimming cut 2 bases from V and 4 bases from J; bases unmatched to any gene: 10. The CDR3 sequence: CASSLPGTGAGYNEQFF. CDR3 in DNA: TGTGCCAGCAGCTTACCGGGGACAGGAGCAGGGTACAATGAGCAGTTCTTC.

This chain links TRBV4-3 with TRBJ1-2; D possibly corresponds to TRBD1 (6 bases). Per germline, CDR1 LGHNA and CDR2 YSLEER. The V end lost 3 bases, the J end lost 4 bases, and 18 bases lay between the germline ends. The CDR3 length is 16 residues. The CDR3 reads CASSQTGTNSPYGYTF. The CDR3 region has the DNA TGCGCCAGCAGCCAGACCGGGACAAACAGTCCCTATGGCTACACCTTC.

A few counts support this clonotype. CDR3 sequence reads: CASSLDVSHYNEQFF. CDR3 sequence (DNA): TGTGCCAGCAGTTTAGATGTGTCGCATTACAATGAGCAGTTCTTC. The chain links TRBV12-3 or TRBV12-4 to TRBJ2-1; D gene uncertain. The germline V and J ends were trimmed by 1 base and 4 bases, with 11 bases remaining between them. The CDR3 runs 15 residues.

J is TRBJ2-2 and V is TRBV19, with 10 bases matching TRBD2. This CDR3 is built from 17 residues. Germline lookup yields CDR1 LNHDA and CDR2 SQIVND (reference sequence). J lost 1 base, V lost 3 bases, and 5 bases had no gene match. For the CDR3, the DNA is TGTGCCAGTAGTATCATCCTAGCGGGGGAGAACACCGGGGAGCTGTTTTTT. The encoded protein is CASSIILAGENTGELFF.

This clonotype was counted ten times or more. The chain combines TRBV20-1 with TRBJ1-5; D is unclear. The V gene lost 3 bases and the J gene lost 3 bases, with 6 bases spanning the gap. This CDR3 is built from 12 residues. From germline, CDR1 is DFQATT and CDR2 SNEGSKA (reference sequence). In DNA, the CDR3 is TGCAGTGCTAGGGGATCCAATCAGCCCCAGCATTTT. Amino acids: CSARGSNQPQHF.

The gene calls are TRBV3-1 and TRBJ1-2; a weak D match, TRBD1 (5 bases). Germline V gene lookup returns CDR1 LGHDT and CDR2 YNNKEL (reference sequence). Trimming took off 0 bases at V and 8 bases at J, with 10 bases between the two ends. The CDR3 extends over 13 amino acids. The CDR3 nucleotides are TGTGCCAGCAGCCAAGATATCCGGGACGGCTACACCTTC. It specifies CASSQDIRDGYTF.